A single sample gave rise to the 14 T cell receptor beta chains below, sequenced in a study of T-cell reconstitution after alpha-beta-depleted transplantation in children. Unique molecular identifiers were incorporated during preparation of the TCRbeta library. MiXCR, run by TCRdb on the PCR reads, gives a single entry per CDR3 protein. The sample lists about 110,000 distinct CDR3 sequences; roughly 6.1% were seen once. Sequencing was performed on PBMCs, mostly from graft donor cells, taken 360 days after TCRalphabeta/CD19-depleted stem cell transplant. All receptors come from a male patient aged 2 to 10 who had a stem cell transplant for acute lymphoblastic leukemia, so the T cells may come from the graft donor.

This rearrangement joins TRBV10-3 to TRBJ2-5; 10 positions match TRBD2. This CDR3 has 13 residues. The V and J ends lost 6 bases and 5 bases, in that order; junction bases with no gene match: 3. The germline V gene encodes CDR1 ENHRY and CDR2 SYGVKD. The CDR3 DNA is TGTGCCATCAGCTTTAGCGGGAGGGAGACCCAGTACTTC. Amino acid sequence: CAISFSGRETQYF.

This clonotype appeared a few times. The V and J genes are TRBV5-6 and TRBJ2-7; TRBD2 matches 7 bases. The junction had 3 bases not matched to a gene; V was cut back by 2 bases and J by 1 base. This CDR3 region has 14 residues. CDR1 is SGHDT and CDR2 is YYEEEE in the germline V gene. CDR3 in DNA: TGTGCCAGCAGCTTAGCGGGGCCTTCCTACGAGCAGTACTTC. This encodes CASSLAGPSYEQYF.

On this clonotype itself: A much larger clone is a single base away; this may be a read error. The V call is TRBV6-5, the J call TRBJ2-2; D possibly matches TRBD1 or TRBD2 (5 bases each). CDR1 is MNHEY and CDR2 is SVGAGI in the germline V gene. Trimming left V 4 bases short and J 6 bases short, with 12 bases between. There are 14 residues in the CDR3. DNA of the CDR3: TGTGCCAGCAGTTTGGGACCCCCTTCCGGGGAGCTGTTTTTT. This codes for CASSLGPPSGELFF.

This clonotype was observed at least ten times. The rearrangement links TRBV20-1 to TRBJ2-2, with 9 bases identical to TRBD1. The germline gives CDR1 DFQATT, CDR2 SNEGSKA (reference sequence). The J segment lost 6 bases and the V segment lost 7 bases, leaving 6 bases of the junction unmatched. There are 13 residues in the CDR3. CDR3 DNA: TGCAGTGTCGGGACAGGGTCCCCCGGGGAGCTGTTTTTT. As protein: CSVGTGSPGELFF.

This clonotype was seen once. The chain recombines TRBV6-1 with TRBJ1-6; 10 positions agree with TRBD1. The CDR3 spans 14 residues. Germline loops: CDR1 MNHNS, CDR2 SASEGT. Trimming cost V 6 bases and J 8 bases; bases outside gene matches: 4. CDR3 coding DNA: TGTGCCAGCAGAACCGACAGGGGGCATTCACCCCTCCACTTT. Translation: CASRTDRGHSPLHF.

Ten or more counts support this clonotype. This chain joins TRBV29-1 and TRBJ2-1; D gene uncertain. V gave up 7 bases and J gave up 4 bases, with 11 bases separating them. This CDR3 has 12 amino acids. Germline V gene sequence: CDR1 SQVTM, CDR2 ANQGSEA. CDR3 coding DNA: TGCAGCGGGCTAGGGCGTTACAATGAGCAGTTCTTC. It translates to CSGLGRYNEQFF.

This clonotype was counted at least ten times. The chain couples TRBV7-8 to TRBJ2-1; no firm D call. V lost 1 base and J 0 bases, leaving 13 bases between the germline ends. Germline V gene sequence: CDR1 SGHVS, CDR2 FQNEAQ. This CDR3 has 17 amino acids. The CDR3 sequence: CASSLESGRHSYNEQFF. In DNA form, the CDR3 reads TGTGCCAGCAGCTTAGAAAGTGGGCGGCACTCCTACAATGAGCAGTTCTTC.

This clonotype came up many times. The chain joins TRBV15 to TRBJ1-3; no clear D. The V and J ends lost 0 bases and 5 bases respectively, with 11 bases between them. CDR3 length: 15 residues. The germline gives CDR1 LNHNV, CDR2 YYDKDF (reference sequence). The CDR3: CATSRDGKGRNTIYF. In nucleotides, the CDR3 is TGTGCCACCAGCAGAGATGGGAAGGGTAGAAACACCATATATTTT.

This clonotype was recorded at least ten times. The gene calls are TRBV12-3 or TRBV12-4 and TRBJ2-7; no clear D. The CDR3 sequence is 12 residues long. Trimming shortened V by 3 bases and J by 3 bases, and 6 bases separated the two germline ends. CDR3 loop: CASSFINYEQYF. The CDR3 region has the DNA TGTGCCAGCAGTTTTATCAACTACGAGCAGTACTTC.

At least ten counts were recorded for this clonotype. CDR3 residues: CASSRGPREQYF. The DNA of the CDR3 is TGTGCCAGCAGCAGAGGGCCTCGCGAGCAGTACTTC. The rearrangement joins TRBV11-2 to TRBJ2-7, with TRBD2 as a possible D gene (5 bases). The germline V gene has CDR1 SGHAT and CDR2 FQNNGV. The CDR3 spans 12 residues. V lost 5 bases, J lost 6 bases, and 11 bases lay in between. The full variable domain, in which reference TRBV11-2 and TRBJ2-7 provide the parts outside the CDR3, is EAGVAQSPRYKIIEKRQSVAFWCNPISGHATLYWYQQILGQGPKLLIQFQNNGVVDDSQLPKDRFSAERLKGVDSTLKIQPAKLEDSAVYLCASSRGPREQYFGPGTRLTVT.

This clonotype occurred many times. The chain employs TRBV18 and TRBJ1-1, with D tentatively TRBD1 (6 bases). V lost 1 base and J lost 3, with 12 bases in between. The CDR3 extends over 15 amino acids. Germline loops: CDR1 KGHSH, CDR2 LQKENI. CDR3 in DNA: TGTGCCAGCTCACCACGAAAAACAGGGCACACTGAAGCTTTCTTT. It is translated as CASSPRKTGHTEAFF.

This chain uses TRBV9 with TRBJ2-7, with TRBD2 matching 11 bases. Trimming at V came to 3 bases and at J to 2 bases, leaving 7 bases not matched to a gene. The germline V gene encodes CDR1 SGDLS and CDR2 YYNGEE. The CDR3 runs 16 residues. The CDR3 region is CASSDPLAGGPYEQYF. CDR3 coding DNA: TGTGCCAGCAGCGATCCCCTAGCGGGAGGTCCCTACGAGCAGTACTTC.

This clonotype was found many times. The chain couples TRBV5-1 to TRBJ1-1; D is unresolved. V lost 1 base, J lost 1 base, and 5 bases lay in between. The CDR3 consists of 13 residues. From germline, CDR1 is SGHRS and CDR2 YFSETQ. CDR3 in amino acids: CASSLIANTEAFF. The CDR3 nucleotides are TGCGCCAGCAGCTTGATCGCGAACACTGAAGCTTTCTTT. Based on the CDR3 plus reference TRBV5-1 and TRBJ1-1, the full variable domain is KAGVTQTPRYLIKTRGQQVTLSCSPISGHRSVSWYQQTPGQGLQFLFEYFSETQRNKGNFPGRFSGRQFSNSRSEMNVSTLELGDSALYLCASSLIANTEAFFGQGTRLTVV.

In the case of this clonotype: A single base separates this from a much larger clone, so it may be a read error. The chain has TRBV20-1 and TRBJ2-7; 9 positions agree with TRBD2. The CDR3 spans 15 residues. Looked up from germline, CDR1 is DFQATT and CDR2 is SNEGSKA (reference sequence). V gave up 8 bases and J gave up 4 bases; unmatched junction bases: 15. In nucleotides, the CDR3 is TGCAGTACCCTACAATCACTAGCGGGCCCTTACGAGCAGTACTTC. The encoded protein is CSTLQSLAGPYEQYF.